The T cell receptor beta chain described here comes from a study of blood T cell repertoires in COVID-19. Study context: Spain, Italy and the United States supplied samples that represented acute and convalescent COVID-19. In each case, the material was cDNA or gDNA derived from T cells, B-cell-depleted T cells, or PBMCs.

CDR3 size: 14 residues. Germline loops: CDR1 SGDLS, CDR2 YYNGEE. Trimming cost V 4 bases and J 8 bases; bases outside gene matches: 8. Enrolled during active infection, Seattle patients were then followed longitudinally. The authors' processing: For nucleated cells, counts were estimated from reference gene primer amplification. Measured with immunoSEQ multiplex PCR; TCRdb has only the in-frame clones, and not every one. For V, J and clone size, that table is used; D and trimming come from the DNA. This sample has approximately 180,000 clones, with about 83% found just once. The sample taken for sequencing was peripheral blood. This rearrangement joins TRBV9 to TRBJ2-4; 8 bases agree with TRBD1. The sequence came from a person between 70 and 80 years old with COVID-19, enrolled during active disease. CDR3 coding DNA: TGTGCCAGCAGCTATTCAACAGGGGGATACATTCAGTACTTC. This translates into CASSYSTGGYIQYF.